Presented here are 18 T cell receptor beta chains from one specimen sequenced in a study of blood T cell repertoires in COVID-19. Assay: immunoSEQ multiplex PCR; the TCRdb copy retains only in-frame clones and omits some. The data show fewer than 250,000 clones, with 80% to 90% seen just once and around 4% held by the top ten. Sequenced input: peripheral blood. The source is a man aged 50 to 59 with acute or convalescent COVID-19.

This CDR3 is CASSVGLAGYEQYF. CDR3 coding DNA: TGTGCCAGCAGCGTGGGACTCGCAGGGTACGAGCAGTACTTC. The genes are TRBV9 and TRBJ2-7; TRBD2 might be the D (6 bases). Germline lookup yields CDR1 SGDLS and CDR2 YYNGEE. The length of the CDR3 is 14 residues. Trimming took 2 bases from V and 4 from J, leaving 13 bases between them.

This chain connects TRBV5-1 to TRBJ2-2; weak D call: TRBD2 (7 bases). Germline values: CDR1 SGHRS, CDR2 YFSETQ. V lost 2 bases and J lost 5, with 13 bases in between. This CDR3 region has 15 residues. CDR3 bases: TGCGCCAGCAGCTTCGGGGGGCCAGGAACCGGGGAGCTGTTTTTT. Protein: CASSFGGPGTGELFF.

The gene calls are TRBV7-3 and TRBJ2-5; TRBD2 matches at 9 bases. J gave up 9 bases and V 4 bases, and 9 bases lay outside the gene matches. Germline assignment: CDR1 SGHTA and CDR2 FQGTGA. This CDR3 comprises 14 residues. The CDR3, as DNA: TGTGCCAGCAGCTCCGGACTAGCGTCTGATCCCCAGTACTTC. This codes for CASSSGLASDPQYF.

The rearrangement uses TRBV5-1 and TRBJ2-7, with D maybe TRBD1 (6 bases). The CDR3 contains 14 residues. Trimming took 4 bases from V and 5 from J, leaving 16 bases between them. The germline CDR1 and CDR2 sequences are SGHRS and YFSETQ. DNA for the CDR3: TGCGCCAGCAGCCGACAGGAGGTGGCAAACGAGCAGTACTTC. Protein: CASSRQEVANEQYF.

V is TRBV10-1 and J is TRBJ2-2; 10 nucleotides agree with TRBD2. The CDR3 has 16 amino acids. The J segment lost 8 bases and the V segment lost 5 bases, leaving 11 bases of the junction unmatched. In germline, CDR1 is WNHNN, CDR2 SYGVQD (reference sequence). CDR3 loop: CASSREGLANLGELFF. The CDR3 DNA reads TGCGCCAGCAGTAGAGAGGGACTAGCGAACCTGGGGGAGCTGTTTTTT.

V gene TRBV9 combines with J gene TRBJ2-3, with 10 bases identical to TRBD1. V lost 4 bases and J lost 1; bases outside the gene matches: 6. Germline V gives CDR1 SGDLS, CDR2 YYNGEE. The CDR3 spans 16 residues. The CDR3 DNA reads TGTGCCAGCAGCTTACCCGGGACAGGGGGCACAGATACGCAGTATTTT. Its protein is CASSLPGTGGTDTQYF.

The rearrangement links TRBV2 to TRBJ1-6; D is unresolved. This CDR3 comprises 14 residues. The V gene's germline CDR1 is SNHLY and CDR2 FYNNEI. Trimming left V 7 bases short and J 0 bases short, with 7 bases between. CDR3 sequence (DNA): TGTGCCAGCACTGGGCCCTCCTATAATTCACCCCTCCACTTT. Encoded protein: CASTGPSYNSPLHF.

The rearrangement links TRBV29-1 to TRBJ1-1; D possibly corresponds to TRBD1 (6 bases). V was pared by 7 bases and J by 4 bases, with 16 bases between. Germline-derived CDR1 and CDR2 are SQVTM and ANQGSEA. There are 13 residues in the CDR3. As DNA, the CDR3 is TGCAGCGCTCGGGACACCGAGGGCACTGAAGCTTTCTTT. As protein: CSARDTEGTEAFF.

The CDR3 DNA reads TGTGCCAGTAGTTGGGGGGGCGAATGGACCGGGGAGCTGTTTTTT. Its translation: CASSWGGEWTGELFF. The rearrangement links TRBV19 to TRBJ2-2; D might be TRBD2 (7 bases). Germline V gene lookup returns CDR1 LNHDA and CDR2 SQIVND (reference sequence). The ends were cut back, 5 bases at V and 5 bases at J, with 15 bases in the middle. The CDR3 sequence is 15 residues long.

CDR3 DNA sequence: TGTGCCAGCAGCGTAGTTTCGGGCCGGGGGCAGTTCTTC. Its protein product is CASSVVSGRGQFF. V gene TRBV9 combines with J gene TRBJ2-1, with a possible D match to TRBD2 (5 bases). The germline V gene has CDR1 SGDLS and CDR2 YYNGEE. CDR3 length equals 13 residues. V was trimmed by 0 bases and J by 12 bases, leaving 13 bases between them.

This clone came up a few times. V is TRBV7-8 and J is TRBJ1-2; D is undetermined. The CDR3 consists of 14 residues. The V and J ends lost 2 bases and 4 bases respectively, with 11 bases between them. Germline CDR1 SGHVS, CDR2 FQNEAQ. CDR3 amino acids: CASSLTRLPYGYTF. For the CDR3, the DNA is TGTGCCAGCAGCTTAACCAGGTTGCCCTATGGCTACACCTTC.

The chain is built from TRBV7-8 and TRBJ2-5; TRBD1 aligns across 9 bases. This CDR3 is 15 amino acids long. The trim removed 3 bases at V and 3 bases at J, leaving 5 bases unmatched. Germline V gene data show CDR1 as SGHVS and CDR2 as FQNEAQ. The CDR3 nucleotides read TGTGCCAGCAGCTTGGGCGGGGACAGGGAAGAGACCCAGTACTTC. Encoded protein: CASSLGGDREETQYF.

V is TRBV6-5 and J is TRBJ2-5; a weak D match, TRBD1 (5 bases). The CDR3 is made up of 15 amino acids. The ends were cut back, 7 bases at V and 5 bases at J, with 20 bases in the middle. Germline V gives CDR1 MNHEY, CDR2 SVGAGI. The CDR3 DNA is TGTGCCAGCATGGTGGGGCGCATTCTGGGGGAGACCCAGTACTTC. This translates into CASMVGRILGETQYF.

The rearrangement links TRBV21-1 to TRBJ1-2; whether TRBD1, the table's D call, matches the DNA was not checked. TRBV21-1 is reported as a pseudogene. The CDR3 sequence is 15 residues long. The CDR3 here is CASSKFRAPNYGYTF. The DNA for the CDR3 is TGTGCCAGCAGCAAATTCAGGGCTCCTAACTATGGCTACACCTTC.

V gene TRBV30 combines with J gene TRBJ2-1, with a tentative D call TRBD2 (7 bases). CDR1 and CDR2 (germline): GTSNPN, SVGIG (reference sequence). This CDR3 has 16 amino acids. The V gene lost 0 bases and the J gene lost 2 bases, with 14 bases spanning the gap. CDR3 amino acids: CAWSVRGRGPYNEQFF. CDR3 DNA: TGTGCCTGGAGTGTAAGGGGGAGGGGACCCTACAATGAGCAGTTCTTC.

This clone was found a few times. This CDR3 is also generated by other DNA sequences in the sample. The chain combines TRBV5-1 with TRBJ1-5, with D perhaps TRBD1 (5 bases). Trimming took 0 bases from V and 3 from J, leaving 10 bases between them. Germline CDR1 is SGHRS and CDR2 is YFSETQ. The CDR3 runs 15 residues. The CDR3 reads CASSLVGALNQPQHF. CDR3 nucleotide sequence: TGCGCCAGCAGCTTGGTTGGGGCCCTCAATCAGCCCCAGCATTTT.

The chain carries TRBV27 and TRBJ1-2; tentative D call: TRBD1 (5 bases). This CDR3 is built from 13 residues. The V end lost 0 bases, the J end lost 8 bases, and 10 bases lay between the germline ends. CDR1 and CDR2 (germline): MNHEY, SMNVEV (reference sequence). CDR3 region: CASSLSGALGYTF. In DNA, the CDR3 is TGTGCCAGCAGTTTATCAGGGGCTTTGGGCTACACCTTC.

The rearrangement uses TRBV30 and TRBJ2-1; 12 positions match TRBD2. The germline gives CDR1 GTSNPN, CDR2 SVGIG (reference sequence). This CDR3 has 17 residues. V trimming: 3 bases; J trimming: 2 bases; junction bases outside the gene matches: 8. CDR3 DNA: TGTGCCTGGAGGGCCGGAGGGACTAGCGGGCCCTACAATGAGCAGTTCTTC. It translates to CAWRAGGTSGPYNEQFF.